Shown below are 29 T cell receptor beta chains from a single sample sequenced in a study of shared clonotypes between healthy human individuals. The table came from immunoSEQ multiplex PCR; TCRdb's copy has only in-frame clones and leaves some out. The data contain about 680,000 clones, about 91% of them singletons. CD45RO-negative, CCR7-positively selected cells formed the naive CD8 fraction, excluding terminally differentiated effector memory CD45RA+ cells. The source material was naive CD8+ T cells sorted from blood. These receptors were obtained from a man aged 30-40 years in good health.

There are a few counts of this clone. Other DNA sequences in this specimen translate into the identical CDR3. The chain couples TRBV19 to TRBJ1-1; the D is unclear. Germline loops: CDR1 LNHDA, CDR2 SQIVND (reference sequence). The V gene lost 1 base and the J gene lost 1 base, with 4 bases spanning the gap. CDR3 length: 13 residues. The CDR3 bases are TGTGCCAGTAGTATAGGAAGGAACACTGAAGCTTTCTTT. Amino acids: CASSIGRNTEAFF.

As concerns this clone: This sample also contains other DNA sequences that code for the same CDR3. This sequence joins TRBV27 and TRBJ2-3, with D hard to call. This CDR3 contains 12 residues. V gave up 5 bases and J gave up 1 base, with 4 bases separating them. Germline values: CDR1 MNHEY, CDR2 SMNVEV (reference sequence). Here the CDR3 reads CASSHRTDTQYF. The CDR3 DNA reads as TGTGCCAGCAGTCACCGCACAGATACGCAGTATTTT.

The CDR3 here is CASSSGQGVDYEQYF. CDR3 sequence (DNA): TGTGCCAGCAGCTCTGGACAGGGGGTGGACTACGAGCAGTACTTC. This chain links TRBV6-5 with TRBJ2-7; the match to TRBD1 covers 10 bases. This CDR3 contains 15 residues. Trimming removed 6 bases from V and 3 bases from J; junction bases left unmatched: 8. Germline CDR1 is MNHEY and CDR2 is SVGAGI.

This chain connects TRBV2 to TRBJ2-5; tentative D call: TRBD2 (5 bases). The CDR3 is 14 amino acids. The V gene lost 2 bases and the J gene lost 5 bases, with 12 bases spanning the gap. In germline, CDR1 is SNHLY, CDR2 FYNNEI. As DNA, the CDR3 is TGTGCCAGCAGTGAAATAGCGTTAACCGAGACCCAGTACTTC. Amino acid sequence: CASSEIALTETQYF. Full variable domain (rest looked up from reference TRBV2 and TRBJ2-5): EPEVTQTPSHQVTQMGQEVILRCVPISNHLYFYWYRQILGQKVEFLVSFYNNEISEKSEIFDDQFSVERPDGSNFTLKIRSTKLEDSAMYFCASSEIALTETQYFGPGTRLLVL.

This clone appeared once. V gene TRBV6-5 combines with J gene TRBJ2-5; TRBD2 might be the D (5 bases). Trimming stripped 6 bases from V and 4 bases from J, with 15 bases between. This CDR3 region has 14 residues. Germline lookup yields CDR1 MNHEY and CDR2 SVGAGI. CDR3 nucleotides: TGTGCCAGCAGGCCCGGGGAGCTCCGAGAGACCCAGTACTTC. It is translated as CASRPGELRETQYF.

V gene TRBV5-4 combines with J gene TRBJ2-3; no clear D. Per germline, CDR1 SGHNT and CDR2 YYREEE (reference sequence). Between the trimmed V and J ends, which lost 1 base and 3 bases, there was a span of 3 bases. The CDR3 is 12 amino acids. The CDR3 reads CASSLRTDTQYF. For the CDR3, the DNA is TGTGCCAGCAGCTTGAGGACAGATACGCAGTATTTT. Full variable domain (outside the CDR3, taken from reference TRBV5-4 and TRBJ2-3): ETGVTQSPTHLIKTRGQQVTLRCSSQSGHNTVSWYQQALGQGPQFIFQYYREEENGRGNFPPRFSGLQFPNYSSELNVNALELDDSALYLCASSLRTDTQYFGPGTRLTVL.

This clone was observed once. This chain connects TRBV6-1 to TRBJ2-5; D perhaps matches TRBD2 (7 bases). Germline V gene lookup returns CDR1 MNHNS and CDR2 SASEGT. The CDR3 runs 14 residues. The germline V and J ends were trimmed by 2 bases and 5 bases, with 12 bases remaining between them. CDR3 residues: CASSEWGRGETQYF. DNA of the CDR3: TGTGCCAGCAGTGAATGGGGGAGGGGGGAGACCCAGTACTTC.

V gene TRBV11-2 combines with J gene TRBJ2-3, with D unclear. The V end lost 1 base, the J end lost 2 bases, and 13 bases lay between the germline ends. CDR3 length equals 16 residues. Germline values: CDR1 SGHAT, CDR2 FQNNGV. The CDR3 spells CASSLGRSGPTDTQYF. CDR3 coding DNA: TGTGCCAGCAGCTTAGGCAGGTCTGGTCCCACAGATACGCAGTATTTT.

The chain uses TRBV28 and TRBJ2-3, with D perhaps TRBD1 (5 bases). The CDR3 contains 12 residues. Germline V gives CDR1 MDHEN, CDR2 SYDVKM. Trimming left V 6 bases short and J 6 bases short, with 10 bases between. The CDR3 bases are TGTGCCAGCAGACTCTACAGGGATACGCAGTATTTT. It translates to CASRLYRDTQYF.

V and J are TRBV7-9 and TRBJ2-3, with D perhaps matching TRBD2 (6 bases). CDR1 and CDR2 (germline): SEHNR, FQNEAQ (reference sequence). This CDR3 spans 15 amino acids. The germline V and J ends were trimmed by 5 bases and 3 bases, with 15 bases remaining between them. CDR3 protein: CASSLVAAGTDTQYF. CDR3 bases: TGTGCCAGCAGCCTGGTAGCGGCGGGGACAGATACGCAGTATTTT.

This clone was recorded a few times. This chain joins TRBV7-9 and TRBJ1-1; 8 nucleotides align to TRBD1. The CDR3 extends over 15 amino acids. Trimming removed 5 bases from V and 6 bases from J; junction bases left unmatched: 11. CDR1 and CDR2 from the germline V gene are SEHNR and FQNEAQ (reference sequence). CDR3 sequence reads: CASSPPDREDAEAFF. The CDR3, as DNA: TGTGCCAGCAGCCCTCCGGACAGGGAGGACGCTGAAGCTTTCTTT.

The sample holds a few counts of this clone. This sequence joins TRBV2 and TRBJ1-2, with a weak D call TRBD1 (5 bases). The germline V and J ends were trimmed by 7 bases and 4 bases, with 10 bases remaining between them. CDR3 length equals 12 residues. Per the germline V gene, CDR1 is SNHLY and CDR2 is FYNNEI. CDR3 DNA sequence: TGTGCCAGCATCGGGGGAGCCTATGGCTACACCTTC. It is translated as CASIGGAYGYTF.

The chain employs TRBV19 and TRBJ2-1; 13 bases line up with TRBD2. Germline CDR1 LNHDA, CDR2 SQIVND (reference sequence). The CDR3 contains 16 residues. The junction had 13 bases not matched to a gene; V was cut back by 7 bases and J by 10 bases. The CDR3 bases are TGTGCCAGTACCTGGGGGCCGGGACTAGCGGGATGGGAGCAGTTCTTC. It encodes CASTWGPGLAGWEQFF. Complete variable domain (other parts from reference TRBV19 and TRBJ2-1): DGGITQSPKYLFRKEGQNVTLSCEQNLNHDAMYWYRQDPGQGLRLIYYSQIVNDFQKGDIAEGYSVSREKKESFPLTVTSAQKNPTAFYLCASTWGPGLAGWEQFFGPGTRLTVL.

The J gene is TRBJ2-5, the V gene TRBV6-5, with 7 bases fitting TRBD2. Germline V gene data show CDR1 as MNHEY and CDR2 as SVGAGI. V shed 6 bases, J shed 4 bases, and the junction held 8 bases outside the gene matches. The CDR3 runs to 14 residues. CDR3 nucleotides: TGTGCCAGCAGGCAGTCGACTAGCCCAGAGACCCAGTACTTC. Amino acids: CASRQSTSPETQYF.

The chain couples TRBV18 to TRBJ1-1; D uncertain. There are 13 residues in the CDR3. The V end lost 5 bases, the J end lost 1 base, and 8 bases lay between the germline ends. Germline V gives CDR1 KGHSH, CDR2 LQKENI. CDR3 protein: CASSEAPNTEAFF. In DNA, the CDR3 is TGTGCCAGCTCAGAGGCACCGAACACTGAAGCTTTCTTT.

This sequence joins TRBV7-9 and TRBJ1-5; weak D call: TRBD1 (5 bases). The germline CDR1 and CDR2 sequences are SEHNR and FQNEAQ (reference sequence). The CDR3 runs 16 residues. Between the trimmed V and J ends, which lost 1 base and 10 bases, there was a span of 20 bases. The CDR3 loop is CASSLGREGILYPQHF. In nucleotides, the CDR3 is TGTGCCAGCAGCTTAGGCAGGGAAGGGATCCTGTATCCCCAGCATTTT.

The chain has TRBV5-8 and TRBJ2-1; D is perhaps TRBD1 or TRBD2 (5 bases each). Germline V lookup: CDR1 SGHTS, CDR2 YDEGEE. This CDR3 contains 15 residues. V shed 3 bases and J shed 5 bases, with 15 bases lying between them. The CDR3 coding sequence is TGTGCCAGCAGCTGGGGGACCTCCGGCCACAATGAGCAGTTCTTC. Residues: CASSWGTSGHNEQFF.

This clone has more than one count but fewer than ten. This chain joins TRBV2 and TRBJ2-3, with unresolved D. Trimming removed 6 bases from V and 13 bases from J, with 11 bases in between. Germline V gene sequence: CDR1 SNHLY, CDR2 FYNNEI. This CDR3 is 10 amino acids long. CDR3 sequence reads: CASRGGLEYF. The DNA for the CDR3 is TGTGCCAGCAGAGGTGGCCTGGAGTATTTT.

In this sample, this clone turned up a few times. The chain is built from TRBV7-9 and TRBJ2-1; D is undetermined. CDR3 length: 11 residues. The V and J ends lost 6 bases and 6 bases respectively, with 6 bases between them. Germline V gene sequence: CDR1 SEHNR, CDR2 FQNEAQ (reference sequence). The CDR3 loop is CASRLSNEQFF. CDR3 DNA sequence: TGTGCCAGCAGATTATCCAATGAGCAGTTCTTC.

A remark on this clone: Germline is not matched at one junction end, which may reflect a read error. The chain employs TRBV20-1 and TRBJ2-4; TRBD2 matches at 11 bases. Looked up from germline, CDR1 is DFQATT and CDR2 is SNEGSKA (reference sequence). The CDR3 has 11 residues. This CDR3 is CSAFTSGSRNF. The CDR3 nucleotides read TGCAGTGCTTTTACTAGCGGGAGTCGTAACTTC.

J is TRBJ2-1 and V is TRBV2; D is unresolved. V lost 3 bases to trimming and J lost 0 bases, with 6 bases between them. Germline V CDR1 and CDR2: SNHLY, FYNNEI. The CDR3 totals 14 residues. The CDR3 region has the DNA TGTGCCAGCAGTGATCGAGGCTCCTACAATGAGCAGTTCTTC. Translation gives CASSDRGSYNEQFF.

CDR3 DNA sequence: TGTGCCAGCAGCACCGGAGGGAACATGAACACTGAAGCTTTCTTT. Translation gives CASSTGGNMNTEAFF. V usage is TRBV9 and J usage is TRBJ1-1; D not certain. The CDR3 is 15 amino acids. Trimming removed 4 bases from V and 0 bases from J, with 13 bases in between. CDR1 SGDLS and CDR2 YYNGEE come from the germline V gene. The full variable domain, completed using reference TRBV9 and TRBJ1-1, is DSGVTQTPKHLITATGQRVTLRCSPRSGDLSVYWYQQSLDQGLQFLIQYYNGEERAKGNILERFSAQQFPDLHSELNLSSLELGDSALYFCASSTGGNMNTEAFFGQGTRLTVV.

The V gene is TRBV27, the J gene TRBJ1-6, with TRBD1 as a possible D gene (5 bases). Germline loops: CDR1 MNHEY, CDR2 SMNVEV (reference sequence). CDR3 length: 15 amino acids. V gave up 7 bases and J gave up 8 bases, with 18 bases separating them. The CDR3 DNA is TGTGCCAGCACATGGGGGGGTGCGGGGGATTCACCCCTCCACTTT. Translating it yields CASTWGGAGDSPLHF.

Remarks on this clone: This CDR3 is also generated by other DNA sequences in the sample. The CDR3 coding sequence is TGTGCCAGCAGCTTAGGAAGGGAGCTGTTTTTT. It yields the protein CASSLGRELFF. J is TRBJ2-2 and V is TRBV11-2; D remains ambiguous. With 1 base removed from V and 9 bases from J, the gap between germline ends came to 3 bases. There are 11 residues in the CDR3. CDR1 is SGHAT and CDR2 is FQNNGV in the germline V gene.

J is TRBJ2-3 and V is TRBV7-2, with 14 bases identical to TRBD2. The CDR3 runs to 16 residues. Trimming at V came to 6 bases and at J to 0 bases, leaving 2 bases not matched to a gene. The germline CDR1 and CDR2 sequences are SGHTA and FQGNSA. In nucleotides, the CDR3 is TGTGCCAGCAGTTGGACTAGCGGGAGGAGCACAGATACGCAGTATTTT. Its protein product is CASSWTSGRSTDTQYF.

The chain recombines TRBV5-1 with TRBJ2-7; possibly TRBD1 or TRBD2 for D (5 bases each). CDR3 length: 16 amino acids. Germline-derived CDR1 and CDR2 are SGHRS and YFSETQ. V lost 3 bases, J lost 2 bases, and 18 bases lay in between. The DNA of the CDR3 is TGCGCCAGCAGCTCTTTCCGGGGCCAGGAGCCCTACGAGCAGTACTTC. It specifies CASSSFRGQEPYEQYF.

The chain combines TRBV19 with TRBJ1-5; tentative D call: TRBD1 (6 bases). The V gene lost 10 bases and the J gene lost 5 bases, with 21 bases spanning the gap. The CDR3 is 15 residues long. Germline CDR1 LNHDA, CDR2 SQIVND (reference sequence). The CDR3 protein is CATTSPGEVDQPQHF. The CDR3 nucleotides read TGTGCCACCACCAGCCCAGGGGAGGTGGATCAGCCCCAGCATTTT.

The chain carries TRBV7-6 and TRBJ2-1; D might be TRBD1 (5 bases). There are 15 residues in the CDR3. From germline, CDR1 is SGHVS and CDR2 FNYEAQ. With 0 bases removed from V and 5 bases from J, the gap between germline ends came to 11 bases. This chain's CDR3 is CASSLAAGPNNEQFF. The CDR3 DNA follows: TGTGCCAGCAGCTTAGCGGCAGGGCCCAACAATGAGCAGTTCTTC.

The rearrangement uses TRBV5-6 and TRBJ2-3; D possibly corresponds to TRBD1 (5 bases). Trimming cost V 0 bases and J 3 bases, with 14 bases left between them. Looked up from germline, CDR1 is SGHDT and CDR2 is YYEEEE. The CDR3 contains 16 residues. This chain's CDR3 is CASSLDGAGWTDTQYF. CDR3 sequence (DNA): TGTGCCAGCAGCTTGGATGGGGCTGGGTGGACAGATACGCAGTATTTT.